These 10 T cell receptor beta chains were sequenced from one sample in a study of blood T cell repertoires in COVID-19. Here immunoSEQ multiplex PCR was the method, and the copy in TCRdb shows in-frame clones only, minus some. The top ten hold over 15% of the sample, which has fewer than 85,000 clones, around 83% seen once. The sequenced sample consisted of peripheral blood. These receptors were taken from a woman in her fifties or sixties with acute or convalescent COVID-19.

The V call is TRBV5-6, the J call TRBJ2-7; 10 bases are a match to TRBD1. Per the germline V gene, CDR1 is SGHDT and CDR2 is YYEEEE. V shed 5 bases, J shed 5 bases, and the junction held 10 bases outside the gene matches. The CDR3 totals 15 residues. CDR3 coding DNA: TGTGCCAGCAGGGACGACGGGACAGGGGACCACGAGCAGTACTTC. Protein product: CASRDDGTGDHEQYF.

This rearrangement joins TRBV6-5 to TRBJ1-1; 8 bases line up with TRBD1. The germline gives CDR1 MNHEY, CDR2 SVGAGI. The CDR3 is 13 residues long. V dropped 6 bases and J dropped 1; count of bases not matched to a gene: 1. Here the CDR3 reads CASSTGGNTEAFF. The CDR3 nucleotides are TGTGCCAGCAGCACAGGGGGGAACACTGAAGCTTTCTTT.

V and J are TRBV9 and TRBJ2-5; 7 nucleotides agree with TRBD2. Germline CDR1 SGDLS, CDR2 YYNGEE. This CDR3 region has 16 residues. V shed 4 bases and J 9 bases; nucleotides not matched to a gene: 18. This CDR3 is CASSPTLSGVGMSQYF. The CDR3 DNA reads as TGTGCCAGCAGCCCAACTTTGAGCGGGGTAGGGATGTCCCAGTACTTC.

This chain connects TRBV5-1 to TRBJ2-3, with TRBD2 identical over 10 bases. Germline V gene lookup returns CDR1 SGHRS and CDR2 YFSETQ. V gave up 0 bases and J gave up 4 bases; unmatched junction bases: 2. CDR3 length: 15 amino acids. Written as DNA, the CDR3 is TGCGCCAGCAGCTTGGGGACTAGCGGACCAGATACGCAGTATTTT. It translates to CASSLGTSGPDTQYF.

This clone showed up just once. This chain links TRBV7-9 with TRBJ1-1, with 9 bases matching TRBD1. The CDR3 covers 15 residues. Germline CDR1 reads SEHNR; CDR2 reads FQNEAQ (reference sequence). J gave up 0 bases and V 4 bases, and 3 bases lay outside the gene matches. This CDR3 is CASSWDRVLNTEAFF. DNA of the CDR3: TGTGCCAGCAGCTGGGACAGGGTGTTGAACACTGAAGCTTTCTTT.

J is TRBJ1-1 and V is TRBV20-1, with D possibly being TRBD1 (5 bases). The ends were cut back, 5 bases at V and 4 bases at J, with 8 bases in the middle. In germline, CDR1 is DFQATT, CDR2 SNEGSKA (reference sequence). The CDR3 loop spans 11 amino acids. DNA of the CDR3: TGCAGTGCTGGGGGGGGCACTGAAGCTTTCTTT. Translated: CSAGGGTEAFF.

The chain couples TRBV7-3 to TRBJ1-1; D unclear. Looked up from germline, CDR1 is SGHTA and CDR2 is FQGTGA. The CDR3 runs to 13 residues. V lost 4 bases to trimming and J lost 5 bases, with 11 bases between them. CDR3 protein: CASSYTQWTEAFF. CDR3 in DNA: TGTGCCAGCAGCTACACGCAGTGGACTGAAGCTTTCTTT.

The chain joins TRBV11-3 to TRBJ1-1, with a weak D call TRBD1 (5 bases). Trimming removed 2 bases from V and 1 base from J, with 11 bases in between. Germline V gene sequence: CDR1 SGHNT, CDR2 YENEEA. CDR3 length: 15 residues. CDR3 sequence (DNA): TGTGCCAGCAGCTTACGTGGGGCGAAGAACACTGAAGCTTTCTTT. It specifies CASSLRGAKNTEAFF. The entire variable domain, with the rest obtained from reference TRBV11-3 and TRBJ1-1, is as follows: EAGVVQSPRYKIIEKKQPVAFWCNPISGHNTLYWYLQNLGQGPELLIRYENEEAVDDSQLPKDRFSAERLKGVDSTLKIQPAELGDSAVYLCASSLRGAKNTEAFFGQGTRLTVV.

The chain carries TRBV6-5 and TRBJ1-4; D gene uncertain. The CDR3 length is 14 residues. V shed 5 bases and J shed 0 bases, with 7 bases lying between them. CDR1 MNHEY and CDR2 SVGAGI come from the germline V gene. The CDR3 here is CASSRGTTNEKLFF. For the CDR3, the DNA is TGTGCCAGCAGTCGAGGAACAACTAATGAAAAACTGTTTTTT.

The chain joins TRBV4-2 to TRBJ2-3, with 10 positions matching TRBD1. The J segment lost 2 bases and the V segment lost 3 bases, leaving 2 bases of the junction unmatched. This CDR3 spans 15 amino acids. Germline V gives CDR1 LGHNA, CDR2 YNFKEQ. CDR3 coding DNA: TGTGCCAGCAGCCAGGGGACAGGGGTCACAGATACGCAGTATTTT. The encoded protein is CASSQGTGVTDTQYF.